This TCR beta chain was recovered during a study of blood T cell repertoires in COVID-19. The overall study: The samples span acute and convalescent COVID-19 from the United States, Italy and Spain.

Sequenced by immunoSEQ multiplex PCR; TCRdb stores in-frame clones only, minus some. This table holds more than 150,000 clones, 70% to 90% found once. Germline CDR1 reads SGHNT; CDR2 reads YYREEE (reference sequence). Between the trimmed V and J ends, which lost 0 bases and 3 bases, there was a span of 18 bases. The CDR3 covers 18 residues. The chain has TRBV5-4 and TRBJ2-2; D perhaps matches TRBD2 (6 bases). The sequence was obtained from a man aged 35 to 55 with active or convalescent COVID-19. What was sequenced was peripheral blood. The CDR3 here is CASSLGGGRGGDTGELFF. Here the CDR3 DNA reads TGTGCCAGCAGCTTGGGGGGAGGCCGCGGCGGGGACACCGGGGAGCTGTTTTTT. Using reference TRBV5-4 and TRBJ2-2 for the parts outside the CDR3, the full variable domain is ETGVTQSPTHLIKTRGQQVTLRCSSQSGHNTVSWYQQALGQGPQFIFQYYREEENGRGNFPPRFSGLQFPNYSSELNVNALELDDSALYLCASSLGGGRGGDTGELFFGEGSRLTVL.